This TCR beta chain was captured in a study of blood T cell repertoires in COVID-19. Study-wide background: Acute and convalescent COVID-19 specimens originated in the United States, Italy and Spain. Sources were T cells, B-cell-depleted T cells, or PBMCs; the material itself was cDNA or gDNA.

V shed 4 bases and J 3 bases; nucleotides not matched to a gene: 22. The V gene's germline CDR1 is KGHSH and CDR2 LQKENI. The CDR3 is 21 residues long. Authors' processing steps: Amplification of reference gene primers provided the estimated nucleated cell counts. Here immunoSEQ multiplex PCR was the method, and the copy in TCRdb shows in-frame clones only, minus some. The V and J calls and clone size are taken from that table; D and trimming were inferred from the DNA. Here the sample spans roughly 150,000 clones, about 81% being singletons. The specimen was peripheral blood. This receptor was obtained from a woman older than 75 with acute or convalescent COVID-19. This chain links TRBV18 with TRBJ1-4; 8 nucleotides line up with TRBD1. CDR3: CASSLYGQGARKSLANEKLFF. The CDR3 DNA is TGTGCCAGCTCACTTTACGGTCAGGGGGCGAGGAAGTCCTTGGCTAATGAAAAACTGTTTTTT.